Listed below are T cell receptor beta chains from one sample, sequenced in a study of OX40 agonist ivuxolimab in advanced cancers. Profiled with immunoSEQ multiplex PCR; TCRdb holds only in-frame clones, not every one. The sample comprises about 16,000 clones, almost 85% of which are singletons, and roughly 72% rests with the top ten. Sequenced here: CD4+ or CD8+ T cells sorted from blood, sampled in a trial of the OX40 agonist ivuxolimab. The receptors originated from an adult with an advanced solid tumor such as melanoma, head and neck, liver or kidney cancer. CDR3s leave out the opening cysteine and the closing phenylalanine or tryptophan. Fields, in order: D gene, V gene, J gene, clone size, CDR3 protein. A D gene is named only where the DNA matches it firmly. Size is omitted from some rows. Given values are once, few, many or a class for expanded clones.

>TRBD2|TRBV29-1|TRBJ2-5|.
SVPGTSGDQETQY
>TRBD1|TRBV28|TRBJ2-7|.
ASRVPGTGGEQY
>.|TRBV9|TRBJ1-1|.
ASSVGGRTEAF
>.|TRBV30|TRBJ2-2|.
AGPGRLAGELF
>.|TRBV9|TRBJ2-7|.
ASSVDGGAYEQY
>.|TRBV27|TRBJ2-2|.
ASSLYRHLNTGELF
>.|TRBV15|TRBJ2-1|.
ATSSAVNEQF
>.|TRBV7-9|TRBJ2-3|.
ASSLQGSEGTQY
>.|TRBV29-1|TRBJ1-2|.
SVEKPATMNYGYT
>.|TRBV7-9|TRBJ2-7|few
ASSFTSRPYEQY
>.|TRBV19|TRBJ1-3|.
ASSMGYVGGNTIY
>TRBD1|TRBV19|TRBJ1-1|.
ASSWTGGNTEAF
>TRBD2|TRBV29-1|TRBJ2-7|.
SVDVTSGRSHEQY
>TRBD2|TRBV4-3|TRBJ2-7|.
ASSQDVAGVRYEQY
>.|TRBV7-2|TRBJ1-2|.
ASSDSPQTAYGYT
>TRBD1|TRBV7-9|TRBJ2-3|.
ASSGPTGVGATDTQY
>.|TRBV9|TRBJ2-1|.
ASSGVSGLTYNEQF
>.|TRBV29-1|TRBJ2-1|.
SVEEWSSYNEQF
>TRBD2|TRBV27|TRBJ2-1|once
ASSLGSGGISYNEQF
>.|TRBV2|TRBJ1-1|.
ASSLVNTEAF
>.|TRBV10-1|TRBJ2-1|.
ASSGGAMDEQF
>.|TRBV27|TRBJ2-3|few
ASSRSTDTQY
>.|TRBV6-5|TRBJ1-5|.
ASSYGEDQPQH
>.|TRBV5-8|TRBJ2-3|.
ASSHRLSADTQY
>.|TRBV6-6|TRBJ2-5|.
ASSFGGLETQY
>TRBD2|TRBV13|TRBJ2-7|.
ASSPPASAGGHYEQY
>.|TRBV7-2|TRBJ2-7|once
ASSPLDSYEQY
>.|TRBV7-9|TRBJ2-1|.
ASSLVPRGSNEQF
>.|TRBV5-4|TRBJ2-7|.
ASKGETHEQY
>.|TRBV4-1|TRBJ2-7|.
ASSQDAVEQY
>TRBD1|TRBV29-1|TRBJ1-5|.
SVPGQGGQPQH
>.|TRBV7-6|TRBJ1-4|.
ASSSDPSTNEKLF
>.|TRBV27|TRBJ2-5|.
ASSLGAQETQY
>.|TRBV28|TRBJ1-2|.
ASSLLPGTNYYGYT
>.|TRBV4-3|TRBJ2-2|few
ASSQEKWNTGELF
>TRBD1|TRBV5-4|TRBJ2-7|.
ASSLGPTGGSYEQY
>TRBD1|TRBV7-2|TRBJ1-2|.
ASSLWGQGSDGYT
>TRBD1|TRBV6-6|TRBJ2-4|.
ASSSDYRGSKNIQY